One sample yielded the 8 T cell receptor beta chains listed below, sequenced in a study of blood T cell repertoires in COVID-19. Some clones are missing from TCRdb's copy, which holds only in-frame ones; the method was immunoSEQ multiplex PCR. This sample has about 180,000 clones, with roughly nine tenths found just once. The source material was PBMCs or T cells enriched from blood (not recorded which). The origin of the receptors is a woman in her forties with acute COVID-19.

This chain connects TRBV7-3 to TRBJ2-1; 10 nucleotides align to TRBD2. V lost 2 bases and J lost 5; bases outside the gene matches: 6. There are 16 residues in the CDR3. Germline assignment: CDR1 SGHTA and CDR2 FQGTGA. This chain's CDR3 is CASSLGIAGGNNEQFF. The CDR3 nucleotides are TGTGCCAGCAGCTTAGGAATAGCGGGGGGTAACAATGAGCAGTTCTTC.

This chain connects TRBV12-5 to TRBJ1-5, with D perhaps TRBD1 (5 bases). V lost 3 bases, J lost 5 bases, and 23 bases lay in between. This CDR3 is built from 18 residues. Germline-derived CDR1 and CDR2 are LGHNT and FRNRAP. In nucleotides, the CDR3 is TGTGCTAGTGGTTTAGGTGCGGGGGATTTAATGGCTTATCAGCCCCAGCATTTT. Translating gives CASGLGAGDLMAYQPQHF.

The genes are TRBV2 and TRBJ2-2; TRBD2 agrees at 8 bases. The V segment lost 6 bases and the J segment 5 bases; nucleotides outside the gene matches: 5. Germline-derived CDR1 and CDR2 are SNHLY and FYNNEI. The length of the CDR3 is 14 residues. CDR3 in DNA: TGTGCCAGCAGGGGCGCGGGGGGAACCGGGGAGCTGTTTTTT. Translating gives CASRGAGGTGELFF. Looking up the rest from reference TRBV2 and TRBJ2-2 gives the full variable domain: EPEVTQTPSHQVTQMGQEVILRCVPISNHLYFYWYRQILGQKVEFLVSFYNNEISEKSEIFDDQFSVERPDGSNFTLKIRSTKLEDSAMYFCASRGAGGTGELFFGEGSRLTVL.

The chain employs TRBV28 and TRBJ1-5; D unclear. The ends were cut back, 2 bases at V and 11 bases at J, with 16 bases in the middle. CDR1 is MDHEN, CDR2 SYDVKM, per germline. This CDR3 contains 14 residues. CDR3 in DNA: TGTGCCAGCAGTTTAAGTTCAAGCCCCACGGCCCAGCATTTT. Encoded protein: CASSLSSSPTAQHF.

In this sample, this clone turned up a few times. The V and J genes are TRBV5-4 and TRBJ1-2, with D possibly being TRBD1 (5 bases). The germline CDR1 and CDR2 sequences are SGHNT and YYREEE (reference sequence). V was trimmed by 6 bases and J by 2 bases, leaving 14 bases between them. The CDR3 extends over 14 amino acids. DNA for the CDR3: TGTGCCAGCACCCTGGCAGGACAAAACTATGGCTACACCTTC. Residues: CASTLAGQNYGYTF.

Only one count was recorded for this clone. The chain combines TRBV7-2 with TRBJ2-7, with 10 nucleotides matching TRBD2. CDR3 length equals 17 residues. The J segment lost 2 bases and the V segment lost 1 base, leaving 8 bases of the junction unmatched. Germline V gives CDR1 SGHTA, CDR2 FQGNSA. CDR3 protein: CASSLVKSGRAPYEQYF. CDR3 DNA sequence: TGTGCCAGCAGCTTAGTAAAAAGCGGGAGGGCCCCCTACGAGCAGTACTTC.

The chain carries TRBV18 and TRBJ2-7, with D tentatively TRBD2 (5 bases). This CDR3 has 14 residues. Per germline, CDR1 KGHSH and CDR2 LQKENI. Trimming took 3 bases from V and 6 from J, leaving 15 bases between them. The CDR3 is CASSPRGEVREQYF. CDR3 in DNA: TGTGCCAGCTCACCTCGGGGTGAGGTACGCGAGCAGTACTTC.

This chain joins TRBV12-3 or TRBV12-4 and TRBJ2-1; no clear D. V was clipped by 1 base and J by 7 bases, with 8 bases between them. The CDR3 contains 13 residues. The CDR3 region is CASSLEPTNEQFF. The CDR3 bases are TGTGCCAGCAGTTTAGAACCAACAAATGAGCAGTTCTTC.